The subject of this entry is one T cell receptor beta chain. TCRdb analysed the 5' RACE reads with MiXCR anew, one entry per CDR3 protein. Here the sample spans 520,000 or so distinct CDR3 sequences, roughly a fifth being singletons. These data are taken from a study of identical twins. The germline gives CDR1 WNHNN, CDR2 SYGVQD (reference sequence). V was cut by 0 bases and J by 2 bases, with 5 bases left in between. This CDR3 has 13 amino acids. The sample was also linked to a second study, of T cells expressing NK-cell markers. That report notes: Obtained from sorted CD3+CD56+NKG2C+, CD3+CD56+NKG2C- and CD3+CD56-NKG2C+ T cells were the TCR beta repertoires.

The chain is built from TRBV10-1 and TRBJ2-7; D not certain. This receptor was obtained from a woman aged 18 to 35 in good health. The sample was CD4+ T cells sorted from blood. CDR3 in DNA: TGCGCCAGCAGTGAGTCTTGGGCCTACGAGCAGTACTTC. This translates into CASSESWAYEQYF.